The TCR beta chain described here comes from a study of blood T cell repertoires in COVID-19. Study context: Italy, Spain and the United States were the sources of the convalescent and acute COVID-19 samples. The cDNA or gDNA used as material had been derived from T cells, B-cell-depleted T cells, or PBMCs.

Authors' methods: Reference gene primer amplification gave estimated nucleated cell counts. Sequencing was performed with immunoSEQ multiplex PCR; in TCRdb, only in-frame clones are kept and a portion is missing. That table supplies the V and J calls and clone size; D and trimming were determined from the DNA. Of 150,000 to 180,000 clones listed, around 79% are singletons. The source of this sequence is a man at least 80 years old with acute or convalescent COVID-19. Sequenced: peripheral blood.

The CDR3 loop reads CASSHSWGGETQYF. The CDR3 nucleotides are TGTGCCAGCAGCCATTCTTGGGGGGGAGAGACCCAGTACTTC. The V call is TRBV4-2, the J call TRBJ2-5; TRBD2 agrees at 7 bases. This CDR3 contains 14 residues. The V and J ends lost 3 bases and 4 bases, in that order; junction bases with no gene match: 5. The germline gives CDR1 LGHNA, CDR2 YNFKEQ.